This passage covers 29 T cell receptor beta chains from one sample sequenced in a study of identical twins listed by TCRdb under 2016. Libraries came from 5' RACE. The sequencer listed for this sample is Illumina HiSeq 2000. Starting from the raw public reads, TCRdb applied fastp trimming at Q25, assembled clones with MiXCR and retained in-frame beta chains. Each CDR3 protein gets just one entry, which takes the most common genes and DNA from the rows behind it. In all, the sample holds 600,000 to 850,000 distinct CDR3 sequences, and about 20% of those were seen once. The top ten clonotypes cover roughly 13% of the sample. The same sample was also studied in work on T cells expressing NK-cell markers.

The specimen sequenced was PBMCs. Receptors were obtained from a woman aged 18-29 years in good health.

This clonotype was picked up a small number of times. This chain connects TRBV7-9 to TRBJ2-3; a possible D gene is TRBD1 (5 bases). V was trimmed by 1 base and J by 0 bases, leaving 8 bases between them. CDR1 and CDR2 (germline): SEHNR, FQNEAQ (reference sequence). This CDR3 is built from 15 residues. The CDR3 here is CASSLDWGSTDTQYF. The CDR3 DNA reads as TGTGCCAGCAGCTTAGATTGGGGCAGCACAGATACGCAGTATTTT.

J is TRBJ1-2 and V is TRBV20-1; 9 nucleotides agree with TRBD1. The germline V gene has CDR1 DFQATT and CDR2 SNEGSKA (reference sequence). V was pared by 6 bases and J by 1 base, with 6 bases of the junction left unmatched. The CDR3 runs to 14 residues. The CDR3 reads CSAPRQGGNYGYTF. DNA for the CDR3: TGCAGTGCCCCAAGACAGGGGGGTAACTATGGCTACACCTTC.

The rearrangement joins TRBV20-1 to TRBJ2-5; 9 nucleotides line up with TRBD2. This CDR3 is built from 12 residues. V was pared by 6 bases and J by 4 bases, with 3 bases of the junction left unmatched. Germline assignment: CDR1 DFQATT and CDR2 SNEGSKA (reference sequence). The CDR3 is CSAYSGGETQYF. DNA of the CDR3: TGCAGTGCATATAGCGGGGGAGAGACCCAGTACTTC.

This chain links TRBV7-9 with TRBJ2-2, with D hard to call. CDR1 SEHNR and CDR2 FQNEAQ come from the germline V gene (reference sequence). The V end lost 4 bases, the J end lost 7 bases, and 7 bases lay between the germline ends. The CDR3 extends over 12 amino acids. In nucleotides, the CDR3 is TGTGCCAGCAGCTCCCCTCACGGGGAGCTGTTTTTT. Amino acid sequence: CASSSPHGELFF.

J is TRBJ2-7 and V is TRBV20-1, with a possible D match to TRBD1 (6 bases). CDR1 and CDR2 from the germline V gene are DFQATT and SNEGSKA (reference sequence). The germline V and J ends were trimmed by 0 bases and 4 bases, with 13 bases remaining between them. The CDR3 contains 14 residues. CDR3 nucleotide sequence: TGCAGTGCTAGAGATCTGGGTAGGGGGTACGAGCAGTACTTC. This translates into CSARDLGRGYEQYF.

The chain recombines TRBV4-2 with TRBJ1-1; possibly TRBD1 for D (6 bases). CDR1 and CDR2 (germline): LGHNA, YNFKEQ. The CDR3 totals 14 residues. V lost 4 bases, J lost 3 bases, and 12 bases lay in between. The CDR3 nucleotides read TGTGCCAGCAGCCCAGGGGATTTGGACACTGAAGCTTTCTTT. Translating it yields CASSPGDLDTEAFF.

This clonotype was seen only a few times. The gene calls are TRBV19 and TRBJ2-3; D gene ambiguous. This CDR3 contains 9 residues. With 10 bases removed from V and 2 bases from J, the gap between germline ends came to 1 base. Germline V gene data show CDR1 as LNHDA and CDR2 as SQIVND (reference sequence). CDR3 sequence reads: CANTDTQYF. The CDR3 DNA sequence: TGTGCCAACACAGATACGCAGTATTTT.

CDR3 loop: CASSPPGGDSEQFF. The CDR3 coding sequence is TGTGCCAGCAGCCCTCCGGGCGGGGATAGTGAGCAGTTCTTC. The chain couples TRBV5-4 to TRBJ2-1, with D tentatively TRBD2 (6 bases). Germline V gene lookup returns CDR1 SGHNT and CDR2 YYREEE (reference sequence). There are 14 residues in the CDR3. Trimming removed 4 bases at V and 9 bases at J, with 17 bases between.

This clonotype was counted only a few times. The chain has TRBV11-3 and TRBJ2-7; D possibly corresponds to TRBD2 (6 bases). The germline CDR1 and CDR2 sequences are SGHNT and YENEEA. Trimming took off 2 bases at V and 6 bases at J, with 11 bases between the two ends. This CDR3 is built from 13 residues. The CDR3 DNA is TGTGCCAGCAGCTTAATCCTGGGGGGCGAGCAGTACTTC. It specifies CASSLILGGEQYF. Looking up the rest from reference TRBV11-3 and TRBJ2-7 gives the full variable domain: EAGVVQSPRYKIIEKKQPVAFWCNPISGHNTLYWYLQNLGQGPELLIRYENEEAVDDSQLPKDRFSAERLKGVDSTLKIQPAELGDSAVYLCASSLILGGEQYFGPGTRLTVT.

The rearrangement joins TRBV15 to TRBJ1-2; D call uncertain. Trimming left V 6 bases short and J 8 bases short, with 16 bases between. Germline V gene data show CDR1 as LNHNV and CDR2 as YYDKDF (reference sequence). The CDR3 sequence is 13 residues long. The CDR3 nucleotides are TGTGCCACCAGTTCCCGGGATGACGAAGGCTACACCTTC. This gives the protein CATSSRDDEGYTF. Drawing the rest from reference TRBV15 and TRBJ1-2, the complete variable domain is DAMVIQNPRYQVTQFGKPVTLSCSQTLNHNVMYWYQQKSSQAPKLLFHYYDKDFNNEADTPDNFQSRRPNTSFCFLDIRSPGLGDTAMYLCATSSRDDEGYTFGSGTRLTVV.

In this sample, this clonotype turned up a few times. V is TRBV5-1 and J is TRBJ2-7; 7 bases map to TRBD1. V lost 2 bases and J lost 1; bases outside the gene matches: 3. This CDR3 spans 14 amino acids. Germline CDR1 and CDR2: SGHRS and YFSETQ. The CDR3 nucleotides read TGCGCCAGCAGCTTCGGGGACAGATCCTACGAGCAGTACTTC. Translation: CASSFGDRSYEQYF.

This clonotype was counted only a few times. The chain links TRBV6-1 to TRBJ2-7, with D possibly TRBD2 on 5 matching bases. The CDR3 runs 13 residues. Trimming took 10 bases from V and 2 from J, leaving 15 bases between them. Germline lookup yields CDR1 MNHNS and CDR2 SASEGT. This CDR3 is CATFSGDAYEQYF. In nucleotides, the CDR3 is TGTGCCACCTTCAGCGGAGATGCCTACGAGCAGTACTTC.

This clonotype was seen a few times. The CDR3 DNA is TGCGCCAGCAGCTTGCCCCTTCTAGCGGAAACGTACCAAGAGACCCAGTACTTC. Residues: CASSLPLLAETYQETQYF. The rearrangement joins TRBV5-1 to TRBJ2-5, with TRBD2 identical over 7 bases. CDR1 SGHRS and CDR2 YFSETQ come from the germline V gene. The CDR3 length is 18 residues. V lost 1 base to trimming and J lost 0 bases; unmatched junction nucleotides: 12.

This clonotype was seen only a few times. The chain is built from TRBV20-1 and TRBJ2-1, with D uncertain. V lost 5 bases and J lost 6, with 14 bases in between. The CDR3 totals 13 residues. CDR1 DFQATT and CDR2 SNEGSKA come from the germline V gene (reference sequence). CDR3 coding DNA: TGCAGTGCTTTTCCTAGGATGGGCAATGAGCAGTTCTTC. Its protein is CSAFPRMGNEQFF.

This clonotype was detected a few times. The CDR3, as DNA: TGCAGTGCTAGAGATCGCGGGACTAGCATCCACGAGCAGTACTTC. As protein: CSARDRGTSIHEQYF. V gene TRBV20-1 combines with J gene TRBJ2-7; 9 bases are shared with TRBD2. With 0 bases clipped from V and 5 bases from J, the junction kept 8 bases outside the gene matches. CDR3 length: 15 residues. Germline CDR1 reads DFQATT; CDR2 reads SNEGSKA (reference sequence).

This clonotype was counted only a few times. The rearrangement joins TRBV10-3 to TRBJ2-7; D remains unclear. The CDR3 extends over 14 amino acids. The germline gives CDR1 ENHRY, CDR2 SYGVKD. V was cut by 3 bases and J by 2 bases, with 11 bases left in between. The CDR3 nucleotides read TGTGCCATCAGTGATATCGGCTCACCCTACGAGCAGTACTTC. It codes for CAISDIGSPYEQYF.

This chain connects TRBV20-1 to TRBJ1-2; 11 nucleotides match TRBD1. Germline V lookup: CDR1 DFQATT, CDR2 SNEGSKA (reference sequence). V lost 5 bases and J lost 1; bases outside the gene matches: 6. This CDR3 is built from 15 residues. The chain's CDR3 is CSARDRGVINYGYTF. The DNA for the CDR3 is TGCAGTGCTCGGGACAGGGGGGTGATTAACTATGGCTACACCTTC.

The V call is TRBV6-2 or TRBV6-3, the J call TRBJ2-5; D perhaps matches TRBD2 (6 bases). The CDR3 spans 15 residues. V lost 8 bases and J lost 6, with 22 bases in between. CDR1 and CDR2 from the germline V gene are MNHEY and SVGEGT. The CDR3, as DNA: TGTGCCAGCTTTACCCCCCTCGGACTACGGAAGACCCAGTACTTC. Protein: CASFTPLGLRKTQYF.

The CDR3 here is CASSDLGTATYEQYF. In nucleotides, the CDR3 is TGTGCCAGCAGTGACCTCGGGACCGCCACCTACGAGCAGTACTTC. The chain uses TRBV6-1 and TRBJ2-7, with D perhaps TRBD1 or TRBD2 (5 bases each). The CDR3 totals 15 residues. CDR1 is MNHNS and CDR2 is SASEGT in the germline V gene. Trimming left V 3 bases short and J 2 bases short, with 14 bases between.

This clonotype was seen a handful of times. The genes are TRBV12-3 or TRBV12-4 and TRBJ2-1, with TRBD1 identical over 9 bases. The CDR3 runs 15 residues. The ends lost 5 bases at V and 8 bases at J; junction bases unmatched: 10. CDR3 nucleotide sequence: TGTGCCAGCAGTATAACAGGGGGCTCAAGGGATGAGCAGTTCTTC. Translated, it gives CASSITGGSRDEQFF.

Note on this clonotype: A much bigger clone sits one base away, suggesting this may be a read error. Without the conserved terminal phenylalanine or tryptophan, this CDR3 likely stems from a read error. The genes are TRBV6-6 and TRBJ2-7; no clear D gene. Trimming stripped 0 bases from V and 0 bases from J, with 0 bases between. The CDR3 sequence is 12 residues long. CDR1 and CDR2 (germline): MNHNY, SVGAGI (reference sequence). The CDR3 region is CASSYSSYEQYL. DNA for the CDR3: TGTGCCAGCAGTTACTCCTCCTACGAGCAGTACCTC.

The rearrangement uses TRBV4-2 and TRBJ2-1; 7 nucleotides agree with TRBD1. The CDR3 is 14 residues long. V lost 3 bases to trimming and J lost 6 bases; unmatched junction nucleotides: 5. Germline V gene data show CDR1 as LGHNA and CDR2 as YNFKEQ. CDR3 loop: CASSHEGGGNEQFF. CDR3 coding DNA: TGTGCCAGCAGCCATGAAGGGGGCGGCAATGAGCAGTTCTTC.

The chain links TRBV27 to TRBJ1-2; 8 nucleotides match TRBD1. The V gene end was trimmed by 6 bases and the J gene end by 6 bases; junction bases not matched to a gene: 3. The CDR3 length is 12 residues. The germline V gene encodes CDR1 MNHEY and CDR2 SMNVEV (reference sequence). This CDR3 reads CASSTGGHGYTF. Here the CDR3 DNA reads TGTGCCAGCAGCACAGGGGGGCATGGCTACACCTTC.

The table lists this clonotype with a few counts. The rearrangement joins TRBV6-5 to TRBJ2-5; D possibly corresponds to TRBD2 (6 bases). This CDR3 spans 14 amino acids. Looked up from germline, CDR1 is MNHEY and CDR2 is SVGAGI. V lost 0 bases to trimming and J lost 4 bases, with 9 bases between them. The CDR3 loop is CASSYSSSGETQYF. As DNA, the CDR3 is TGTGCCAGCAGTTACTCGAGTAGCGGAGAGACCCAGTACTTC.

There are many counts of this clonotype. The genes are TRBV20-1 and TRBJ1-5; D gene ambiguous. Trimming removed 3 bases at V and 4 bases at J, with 10 bases between. CDR3 length equals 13 residues. Germline V gene lookup returns CDR1 DFQATT and CDR2 SNEGSKA (reference sequence). The CDR3 nucleotides read TGCAGTGCTAGGGCACAAAAGAATCAGCCCCAGCATTTT. Translated: CSARAQKNQPQHF.

This chain links TRBV29-1 with TRBJ2-7; D possibly corresponds to TRBD2 (6 bases). The CDR3 has 14 amino acids. V dropped 6 bases and J dropped 7 bases, with 22 bases sitting between them. Germline V gene data show CDR1 as SQVTM and CDR2 as ANQGSEA. For the CDR3, the DNA is TGCAGCGTGAGGGGACTGGCATTCCCGGGAGAGCAGTACTTC. It specifies CSVRGLAFPGEQYF.

The chain employs TRBV20-1 and TRBJ2-3; TRBD2 matches 11 bases. Trimming took 0 bases from V and 0 from J; bases not matched to a gene: 8. Germline V gene data show CDR1 as DFQATT and CDR2 as SNEGSKA (reference sequence). The CDR3 spans 18 residues. Written as DNA, the CDR3 is TGCAGTGCTAGAGATTACATCCGGACTAGCGGGAGCACAGATACGCAGTATTTT. It specifies CSARDYIRTSGSTDTQYF.

This clonotype turned up a few times. The rearrangement links TRBV4-3 to TRBJ2-2, with 8 nucleotides matching TRBD2. CDR3 length equals 16 residues. Germline V CDR1 and CDR2: LGHNA, YSLEER. With V trimmed by 1 base and J by 8 bases, 9 bases remained unmatched. The chain's CDR3 is CASSQVYGTRSGELFF. CDR3 in DNA: TGCGCCAGCAGCCAAGTCTACGGGACTAGAAGTGGGGAGCTGTTTTTT.

V is TRBV9 and J is TRBJ2-1, with 8 bases fitting TRBD2. The V segment lost 4 bases and the J segment 1 base; nucleotides outside the gene matches: 4. CDR1 and CDR2 from the germline V gene are SGDLS and YYNGEE. The CDR3 runs 15 residues. In DNA, the CDR3 is TGTGCCAGCAGCCCTAGCGGGTGGTCCTACAATGAGCAGTTCTTC. Encoded protein: CASSPSGWSYNEQFF. Looking up the rest from reference TRBV9 and TRBJ2-1 gives the full variable domain: DSGVTQTPKHLITATGQRVTLRCSPRSGDLSVYWYQQSLDQGLQFLIQYYNGEERAKGNILERFSAQQFPDLHSELNLSSLELGDSALYFCASSPSGWSYNEQFFGPGTRLTVL.